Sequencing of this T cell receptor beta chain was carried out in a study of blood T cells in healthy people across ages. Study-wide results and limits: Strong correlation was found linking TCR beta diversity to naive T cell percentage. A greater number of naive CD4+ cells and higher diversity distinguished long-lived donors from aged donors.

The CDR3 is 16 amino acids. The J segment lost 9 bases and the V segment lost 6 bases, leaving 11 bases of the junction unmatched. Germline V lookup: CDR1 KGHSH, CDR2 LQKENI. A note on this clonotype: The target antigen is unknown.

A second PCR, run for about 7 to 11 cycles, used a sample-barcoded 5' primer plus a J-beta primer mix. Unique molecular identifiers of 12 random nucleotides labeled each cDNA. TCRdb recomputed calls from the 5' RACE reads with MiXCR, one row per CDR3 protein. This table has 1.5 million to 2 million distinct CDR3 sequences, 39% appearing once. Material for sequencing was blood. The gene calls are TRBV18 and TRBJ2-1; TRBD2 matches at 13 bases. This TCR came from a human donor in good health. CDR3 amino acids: CASSPSRLAGGGEQFF. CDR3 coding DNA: TGTGCCAGCTCCCCAAGCCGACTAGCGGGGGGCGGTGAGCAGTTCTTC.